This T cell receptor beta chain is from a study of shared clonotypes between healthy human individuals. Study processing details: Filtering differed because ImmunoSEQ produced junction-only sequences that carried no quality scores. Produced via immunoSEQ multiplex PCR; TCRdb's table is partial and in-frame only. V and J calls plus clone size are reproduced from that table; the DNA served to infer D and trimming. The table includes 730,000 or so clones, about 78% detected once. V lost 6 bases and J 2 bases, leaving 16 bases between the germline ends. The length of the CDR3 is 15 residues. CDR1 and CDR2 from the germline V gene are SEHNR and FQNEAQ (reference sequence). Splitting the CD4+ cells yielded a CD45RA+ naive subset and a CD45RA-negative memory subset.

The receptor was derived from a woman aged 30 to 39 in good health. The rearrangement joins TRBV7-9 to TRBJ2-5; perhaps D is TRBD1 or TRBD2 (5 bases each). Sequencing used memory CD4+ T cells sorted from blood. Indicated subset: CD45RA-negative fraction. CDR3 sequence reads: CASSPRGQGQETQYF. CDR3 DNA sequence: TGTGCCAGCAGTCCCCGGGGTCAGGGTCAAGAGACCCAGTACTTC.